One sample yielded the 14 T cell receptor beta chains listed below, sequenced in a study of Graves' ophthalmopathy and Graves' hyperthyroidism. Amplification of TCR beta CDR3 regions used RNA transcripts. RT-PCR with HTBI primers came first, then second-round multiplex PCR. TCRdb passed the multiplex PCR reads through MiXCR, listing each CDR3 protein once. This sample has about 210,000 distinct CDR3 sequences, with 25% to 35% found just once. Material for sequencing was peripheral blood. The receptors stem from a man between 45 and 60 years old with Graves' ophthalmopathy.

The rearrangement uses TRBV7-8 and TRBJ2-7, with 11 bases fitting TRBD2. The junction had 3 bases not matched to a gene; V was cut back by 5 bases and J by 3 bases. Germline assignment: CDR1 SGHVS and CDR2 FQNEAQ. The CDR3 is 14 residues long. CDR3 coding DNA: TGTGCCAGCAGCACTAGCGGGAGCTACTACGAGCAGTACTTC. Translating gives CASSTSGSYYEQYF.

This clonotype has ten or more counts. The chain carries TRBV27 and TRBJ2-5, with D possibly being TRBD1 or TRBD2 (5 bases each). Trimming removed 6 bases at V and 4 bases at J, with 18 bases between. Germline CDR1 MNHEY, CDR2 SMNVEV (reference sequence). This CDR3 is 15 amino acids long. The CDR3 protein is CASRRPGRAGETQYF. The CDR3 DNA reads TGTGCCAGCAGACGACCAGGCAGGGCGGGAGAGACCCAGTACTTC.

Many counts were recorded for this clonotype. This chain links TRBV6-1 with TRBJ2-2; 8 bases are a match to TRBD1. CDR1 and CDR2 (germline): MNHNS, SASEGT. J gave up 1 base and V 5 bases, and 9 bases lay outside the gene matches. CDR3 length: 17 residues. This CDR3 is CASSPRTGTGNTGELFF. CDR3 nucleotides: TGTGCCAGCAGTCCACGGACCGGGACAGGGAACACCGGGGAGCTGTTTTTT.

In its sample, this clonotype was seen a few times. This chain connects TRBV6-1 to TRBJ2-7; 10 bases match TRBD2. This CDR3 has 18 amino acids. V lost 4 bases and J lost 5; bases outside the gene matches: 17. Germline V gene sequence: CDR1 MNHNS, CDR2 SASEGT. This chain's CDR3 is CASSAYRDRSGRFHEQYF. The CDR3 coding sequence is TGTGCCAGCAGTGCGTACAGGGACCGTAGCGGGAGGTTCCACGAGCAGTACTTC.

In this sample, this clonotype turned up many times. CDR3 DNA: TGTGCCAGCAGTTTGGACAGGGTGAAGCAGTACTTC. It specifies CASSLDRVKQYF. The gene calls are TRBV12-3 or TRBV12-4 and TRBJ2-7; 8 positions agree with TRBD1. The CDR3 totals 12 residues. Trimming cost V 3 bases and J 8 bases; bases outside gene matches: 3.

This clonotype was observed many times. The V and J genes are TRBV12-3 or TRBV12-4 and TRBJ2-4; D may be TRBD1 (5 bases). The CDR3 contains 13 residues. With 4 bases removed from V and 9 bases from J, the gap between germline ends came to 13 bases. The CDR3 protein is CASSSVDRGIQYF. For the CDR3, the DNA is TGTGCCAGCAGTTCCGTCGACAGAGGCATTCAGTACTTC.

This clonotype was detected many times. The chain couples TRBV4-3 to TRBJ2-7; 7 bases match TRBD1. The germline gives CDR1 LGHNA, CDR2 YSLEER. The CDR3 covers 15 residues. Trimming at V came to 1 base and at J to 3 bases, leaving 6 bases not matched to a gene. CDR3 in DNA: TGCGCCAGCAGCCAAGCACAGGGGATCAGCTACGAGCAGTACTTC. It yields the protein CASSQAQGISYEQYF.

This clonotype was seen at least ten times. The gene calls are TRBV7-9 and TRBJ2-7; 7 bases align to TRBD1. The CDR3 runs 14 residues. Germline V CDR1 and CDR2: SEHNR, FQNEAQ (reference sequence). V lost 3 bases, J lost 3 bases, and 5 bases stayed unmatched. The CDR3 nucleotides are TGTGCCAGCAGCTTGGCAGGGGGTATCTACGAGCAGTACTTC. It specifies CASSLAGGIYEQYF.

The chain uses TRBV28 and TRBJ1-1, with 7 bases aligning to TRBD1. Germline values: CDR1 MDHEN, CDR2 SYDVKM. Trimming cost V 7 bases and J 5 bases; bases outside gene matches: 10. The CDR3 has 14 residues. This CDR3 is CASMNRGGGTEAFF. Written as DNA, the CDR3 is TGTGCCAGCATGAACAGGGGAGGTGGAACTGAAGCTTTCTTT.

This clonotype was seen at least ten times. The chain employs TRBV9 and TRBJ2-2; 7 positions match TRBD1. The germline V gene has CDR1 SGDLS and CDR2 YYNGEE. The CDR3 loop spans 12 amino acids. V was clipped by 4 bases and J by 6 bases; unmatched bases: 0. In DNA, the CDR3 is TGTGCCAGCAGCACAGGGGCCGGGGAGCTGTTTTTT. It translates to CASSTGAGELFF.

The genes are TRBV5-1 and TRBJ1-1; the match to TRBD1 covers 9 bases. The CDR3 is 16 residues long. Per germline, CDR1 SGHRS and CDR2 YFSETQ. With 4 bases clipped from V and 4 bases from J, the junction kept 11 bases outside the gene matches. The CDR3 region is CASSRGGQGRVTEAFF. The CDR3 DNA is TGCGCCAGCAGCCGAGGGGGACAGGGAAGGGTCACTGAAGCTTTCTTT.

CDR3 in amino acids: CASSKGPSGNTIYF. The CDR3 DNA sequence: TGTGCCAGCAGCAAAGGTCCCTCTGGAAACACCATATATTTT. The V gene is TRBV7-8, the J gene TRBJ1-3; D not resolved. Trimming took off 5 bases at V and 0 bases at J, with 8 bases between the two ends. Germline values: CDR1 SGHVS, CDR2 FQNEAQ. The CDR3 loop spans 14 amino acids.

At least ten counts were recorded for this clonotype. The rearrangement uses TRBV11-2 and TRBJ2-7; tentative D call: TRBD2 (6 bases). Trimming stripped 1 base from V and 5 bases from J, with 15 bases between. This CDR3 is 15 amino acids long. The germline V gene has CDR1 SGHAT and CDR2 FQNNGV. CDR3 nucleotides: TGTGCCAGCAGCTTAGTAGGCGGGATTGGTAACGAGCAGTACTTC. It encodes CASSLVGGIGNEQYF. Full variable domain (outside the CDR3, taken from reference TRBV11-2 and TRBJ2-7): EAGVAQSPRYKIIEKRQSVAFWCNPISGHATLYWYQQILGQGPKLLIQFQNNGVVDDSQLPKDRFSAERLKGVDSTLKIQPAKLEDSAVYLCASSLVGGIGNEQYFGPGTRLTVT.

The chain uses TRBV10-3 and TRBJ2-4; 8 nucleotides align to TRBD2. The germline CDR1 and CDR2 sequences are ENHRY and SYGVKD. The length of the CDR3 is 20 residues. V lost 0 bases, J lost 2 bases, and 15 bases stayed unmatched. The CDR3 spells CAISESLVAGGPAPKNIQYF. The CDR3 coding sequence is TGTGCCATCAGTGAGTCCCTCGTGGCGGGAGGCCCGGCACCCAAAAACATTCAGTACTTC.